This entry describes one T cell receptor beta chain. The antigen remains unidentified. CDR3 length: 14 residues. In germline, CDR1 is SEHNR, CDR2 FQNEAQ (reference sequence). The V end lost 1 base, the J end lost 4 bases, and 10 bases lay between the germline ends. Produced via immunoSEQ multiplex PCR; TCRdb's table is partial and in-frame only. This sample has tens of thousands of clones, with roughly 80% found just once. The sample comes from a study of OX40 agonist ivuxolimab in advanced cancers. Study conclusions and caveats: Averaging showed that CD8+ T cells had more expanded clones than CD4+ did.

This clonotype originated in an adult with an advanced solid tumor such as melanoma, head and neck, liver or kidney cancer. The chain links TRBV7-9 to TRBJ1-2; D not certain. This sample comprised CD4+ or CD8+ T cells sorted from blood, obtained in a trial of the OX40 agonist ivuxolimab. The CDR3 coding sequence is TGTGCCAGCAGCTTAGAAGGGTTCGCCTATGGCTACACCTTC. Translated: CASSLEGFAYGYTF.